Following are 22 T cell receptor beta chains from one sample sequenced in a study of blood T cells in healthy people across ages (dated by TCRdb to the mid-2010s). Libraries were made using 5' RACE. TCRdb records Illumina HiSeq 2500 as the sequencer. A second PCR of roughly 7 to 11 cycles was performed with a sample-barcoded 5' primer and a J-beta primer mix. TCRdb applied fastp at Q25 and MiXCR to the public reads, then kept only in-frame beta chains. Each entry merges the rows of one CDR3 protein and shows their most common DNA and genes. The sample table lists approximately 700,000 distinct CDR3 sequences, roughly 32% of them with a count of one. Clones ranked in the top ten supply 15% of the sample. The sequenced sample was blood. The receptor set was obtained from a woman older than 75 in good health. Donor details come from another sample of the same person, matched by shared clones.

This clonotype was picked up many times. The rearrangement uses TRBV7-9 and TRBJ2-1; 9 bases are shared with TRBD2. The germline gives CDR1 SEHNR, CDR2 FQNEAQ (reference sequence). The ends lost 3 bases at V and 7 bases at J; junction bases unmatched: 1. This CDR3 has 13 residues. CDR3: CASSFLAGNEQFF. The CDR3, as DNA: TGTGCCAGCAGCTTCCTAGCGGGGAATGAGCAGTTCTTC.

This clonotype was found a few times. Being one base from a much bigger clone, this may be a read error. The chain carries TRBV27 and TRBJ2-7; perhaps TRBD1 as D (6 bases). This CDR3 contains 15 residues. CDR1 and CDR2 from the germline V gene are MNHEY and SMNVEV (reference sequence). The CDR3 sequence: CARSMGFGRGYEQYF. In DNA, the CDR3 is TGTGCCCGCAGCATGGGGTTTGGCAGGGGCTACGAGCAGTACTTC.

This clonotype showed up many times. The rearrangement uses TRBV6-2 or TRBV6-3 and TRBJ1-6; 7 nucleotides agree with TRBD1. The CDR3 contains 13 residues. The V segment lost 5 bases and the J segment 7 bases; nucleotides outside the gene matches: 2. Germline V CDR1 and CDR2: MNHEY, SVGEGT. CDR3 nucleotides: TGTGCCAGCAGTGACAGGGTCAATTCACCCCTCCACTTT. Amino acid sequence: CASSDRVNSPLHF.

A few counts support this clonotype. The chain joins TRBV5-6 to TRBJ2-6, with 10 positions matching TRBD1. The V gene end was trimmed by 0 bases and the J gene end by 12 bases; junction bases not matched to a gene: 6. Germline values: CDR1 SGHDT, CDR2 YYEEEE. The length of the CDR3 is 15 residues. In DNA form, the CDR3 reads TGTGCCAGCAGCTTGGGGGGGACAGGGGTGAGCGTCCTGACTTTC. Translating gives CASSLGGTGVSVLTF.

Worth noting for this clonotype: Being one base from a much bigger clone, this may be a read error. CDR3 sequence reads: CASSDFSAGSEQYF. The CDR3 DNA sequence: TGTGCCAGCAGTGACTTCTCTGCTGGCAGCGAGCAGTACTTC. The gene calls are TRBV6-4 and TRBJ2-7; no reliable D call. V was clipped by 1 base and J by 6 bases, with 13 bases between them. Germline V lookup: CDR1 MRHNA, CDR2 SNTAGT. The CDR3 contains 14 residues.

This clonotype occurred a few times. The J gene is TRBJ2-3, the V gene TRBV6-1; D is unresolved. The CDR3 is 13 amino acids. V was trimmed by 0 bases and J by 5 bases, leaving 6 bases between them. CDR1 MNHNS and CDR2 SASEGT come from the germline V gene. The CDR3 spells CASSEALIDTQYF. The CDR3 bases are TGTGCCAGCAGTGAAGCCCTTATAGATACGCAGTATTTT.

A note on this clonotype: Germline is not matched at one junction end, which may reflect a read error. The rearrangement uses TRBV12-3 or TRBV12-4 and TRBJ2-3; 10 bases agree with TRBD2. The CDR3 consists of 18 residues. CDR3 sequence (DNA): TGTGCCAGCGTAAAGGGGACTAGCGCCCGATTTAGCACAGATACGGAGTATTTT. This gives the protein CASVKGTSARFSTDTEYF.

The rearrangement joins TRBV6-6 to TRBJ2-7; D uncertain. The germline gives CDR1 MNHNY, CDR2 SVGAGI (reference sequence). The CDR3 loop spans 15 amino acids. CDR3 protein: CASSYGQGPLYEQYV. The DNA for the CDR3 is TGTGCCAGTAGTTACGGGCAAGGCCCCTTATACGAGCAGTACGTC.

Of note for this clonotype: A much bigger clone sits one base away, suggesting this may be a read error. This rearrangement joins TRBV5-1 to TRBJ2-5; no reliable D call. This CDR3 has 15 amino acids. Germline-derived CDR1 and CDR2 are SGHRS and YFSETQ. The germline V and J ends were trimmed by 0 bases and 7 bases, with 16 bases remaining between them. The CDR3 DNA sequence: TGCGCCAGCAGCTTGGGGGGTAGCCCCGAAGCGACCCAGTACTTC. This translates into CASSLGGSPEATQYF.

In this sample, this clonotype turned up many times. The chain links TRBV7-2 to TRBJ1-4; D remains unclear. V was clipped by 4 bases and J by 8 bases, with 14 bases between them. Germline V gene sequence: CDR1 SGHTA, CDR2 FQGNSA. The CDR3 spans 14 residues. The CDR3 DNA sequence: TGTGCCAGCAGCTCCCTGGTCTCGGGGGAAAAACTGTTTTTT. Protein: CASSSLVSGEKLFF.

This clonotype was seen repeatedly, ten times or more. The rearrangement uses TRBV7-2 and TRBJ1-2; D not certain. Germline V gene lookup returns CDR1 SGHTA and CDR2 FQGNSA. The length of the CDR3 is 16 residues. The V end lost 1 base, the J end lost 0 bases, and 12 bases lay between the germline ends. The CDR3 nucleotides are TGTGCCAGCAGCTTAGATCCGCAGGACGCTAACTATGGCTACACCTTC. This encodes CASSLDPQDANYGYTF.

This clonotype has ten or more counts. The chain uses TRBV7-6 and TRBJ2-7; TRBD1 aligns across 8 bases. Trimming cost V 5 bases and J 5 bases; bases outside gene matches: 5. This CDR3 contains 13 residues. Germline assignment: CDR1 SGHVS and CDR2 FNYEAQ. The CDR3, as DNA: TGTGCCAGCAGCCACGGACAGGGAGACGAGCAGTACTTC. It encodes CASSHGQGDEQYF. Full variable domain (missing parts from reference TRBV7-6 and TRBJ2-7): GAGVSQSPRYKVTKRGQDVALRCDPISGHVSLYWYRQALGQGPEFLTYFNYEAQQDKSGLPNDRFSAERPEGSISTLTIQRTEQRDSAMYRCASSHGQGDEQYFGPGTRLTVT.

The rearrangement links TRBV9 to TRBJ1-2; a possible D gene is TRBD1 (5 bases). Deletions cut 0 bases from V and 2 bases from J, with 11 bases between. The CDR3 has 15 residues. Germline V gene data show CDR1 as SGDLS and CDR2 as YYNGEE. CDR3 region: CASSVAPGSNYGYTF. The CDR3 region has the DNA TGTGCCAGCAGCGTAGCGCCAGGGTCAAACTATGGCTACACCTTC.

This clonotype came up many times. The chain joins TRBV6-5 to TRBJ2-7, with 8 nucleotides matching TRBD1. CDR3 length equals 12 residues. J lost 2 bases, V lost 10 bases, and 4 bases had no gene match. Germline lookup yields CDR1 MNHEY and CDR2 SVGAGI. CDR3 coding DNA: TGTGCCACCAACAGGGGGGCCTACGAGCAGTACTTC. Translated: CATNRGAYEQYF.

Ten or more counts support this clonotype. V is TRBV12-3 or TRBV12-4 and J is TRBJ2-5; D possibly corresponds to TRBD2 (7 bases). This CDR3 comprises 15 residues. Trimming left V 0 bases short and J 5 bases short, with 13 bases between. Written as DNA, the CDR3 is TGTGCCAGCAGTTTAGCGAGGGGGGGTGTGGAGACCCAGTACTTC. Protein product: CASSLARGGVETQYF.

The sample holds a few counts of this clonotype. This chain connects TRBV2 to TRBJ2-5; weak D call: TRBD1 (6 bases). The CDR3 length is 18 residues. Germline V lookup: CDR1 SNHLY, CDR2 FYNNEI. V dropped 7 bases and J dropped 1 base, with 25 bases sitting between them. CDR3 in amino acids: CASNGPRNEGVFQETQYF. In DNA form, the CDR3 reads TGTGCCAGCAACGGACCCAGGAACGAGGGGGTGTTCCAAGAGACCCAGTACTTC.

This clonotype was counted at least ten times. J is TRBJ2-3 and V is TRBV28; maybe TRBD1 (6 bases). V lost 11 bases and J 0 bases, leaving 15 bases between the germline ends. The CDR3 runs 14 residues. From germline, CDR1 is MDHEN and CDR2 SYDVKM. As DNA, the CDR3 is TGTGCCTACGGTGAGGGGGACAGCACAGATACGCAGTATTTT. Translation gives CAYGEGDSTDTQYF.

This clonotype was counted between two and nine times. Given a much more abundant clone one base away, this may be a read error. The chain uses TRBV27 and TRBJ2-5; no reliable D call. CDR3 size: 15 residues. V was clipped by 2 bases and J by 5 bases, with 15 bases between them. Germline V gene sequence: CDR1 MNHEY, CDR2 SMNVEV (reference sequence). The CDR3 reads CASSLVGLGGETQYF. DNA of the CDR3: TGTGCCAGCAGTTTAGTAGGGCTAGGTGGGGAGACCCAGTACTTC.

The rearrangement joins TRBV24-1 to TRBJ1-4, with D unclear. V was trimmed by 2 bases and J by 6 bases, leaving 6 bases between them. The CDR3 totals 13 residues. CDR1 KGHDR and CDR2 SFDVKD come from the germline V gene. The CDR3: CATSDSGYEKLFF. The CDR3 DNA follows: TGTGCCACCAGTGATTCCGGATATGAAAAACTGTTTTTT.

A word on this clonotype: Possible read error: a much larger clone is one base away. The chain recombines TRBV10-3 with TRBJ2-3, with 9 bases lining up with TRBD1. This CDR3 contains 14 residues. The J segment lost 5 bases and the V segment lost 9 bases, leaving 9 bases of the junction unmatched. CDR1 is ENHRY and CDR2 is SYGVKD in the germline V gene. The CDR3 DNA follows: TGTGCCATTCGGACAGGGGCGTCGGGAGATACGCAGTATTTT. Translated: CAIRTGASGDTQYF.

This clonotype has a count of ten or more. The chain carries TRBV12-3 or TRBV12-4 and TRBJ2-1; maybe TRBD2 (5 bases). This CDR3 has 17 amino acids. The V gene lost 0 bases and the J gene lost 1 base, with 13 bases spanning the gap. The DNA of the CDR3 is TGTGCCAGCAGTTTAGCTCCCGGGGTAGCTTCCTACAATGAGCAGTTCTTC. It is translated as CASSLAPGVASYNEQFF.

This clonotype was found a few times. This may be a read error: a much more frequent sequence differs by one nucleotide. This chain connects TRBV7-3 to TRBJ2-5; 11 bases line up with TRBD2. The CDR3 length is 14 residues. Germline lookup yields CDR1 SGHTA and CDR2 FQGTGA. V trimming: 5 bases; J trimming: 11 bases; junction bases outside the gene matches: 10. The DNA for the CDR3 is TGTGCCAGCAGCCTTAGCGGGGGGGGTGGTGAGCAGTACTTC. Protein sequence: CASSLSGGGGEQYF.